These 5 T cell receptor beta chains originate from one sample sequenced in a study of chemoradiotherapy in HPV16-positive cancers. Sequenced by immunoSEQ multiplex PCR; TCRdb stores in-frame clones only, minus some. Found here are roughly 16,000 clones, about four fifths of them singletons; the top ten hold about 10%. Sample collection occurred from a patient who underwent chemoradiotherapy. The receptor set was obtained from a human donor with HPV-associated anogenital cancer.

The chain is built from TRBV30 and TRBJ1-5; weak D call: TRBD1 (5 bases). V was trimmed by 2 bases and J by 7 bases, leaving 12 bases between them. Per germline, CDR1 GTSNPN and CDR2 SVGIG (reference sequence). This CDR3 region has 13 residues. In DNA, the CDR3 is TGTGCCTGGAGTAGGGGTGGAGGGCAGCCCCAGCATTTT. Encoded protein: CAWSRGGGQPQHF.

The chain recombines TRBV6-5 with TRBJ1-3; possibly TRBD1 for D (6 bases). Germline V gene sequence: CDR1 MNHEY, CDR2 SVGAGI. Trimming shortened V by 6 bases and J by 0 bases, and 12 bases separated the two germline ends. The CDR3 runs 15 residues. In DNA form, the CDR3 reads TGTGCCAGCAGAAGACAGGCAAGCTCTGGAAACACCATATATTTT. Translation: CASRRQASSGNTIYF.

The rearrangement links TRBV6-4 to TRBJ2-5, with a tentative D call TRBD2 (7 bases). Trimming took 2 bases from V and 4 from J, leaving 14 bases between them. The CDR3 covers 15 residues. Germline assignment: CDR1 MRHNA and CDR2 SNTAGT. The CDR3 coding sequence is TGTGCCAGCAGTGACCTGGGGGGGCCGCTAGAGACCCAGTACTTC. Its protein is CASSDLGGPLETQYF.

The chain couples TRBV2 to TRBJ2-5; D gene unclear. Looked up from germline, CDR1 is SNHLY and CDR2 is FYNNEI. The CDR3 runs to 11 residues. With 5 bases removed from V and 3 bases from J, the gap between germline ends came to 4 bases. The CDR3 DNA sequence: TGTGCCAGCAGTCGTAAAGAGACCCAGTACTTC. Translated, it gives CASSRKETQYF.

V gene TRBV19 combines with J gene TRBJ2-1; 9 bases line up with TRBD2. Germline CDR1 and CDR2: LNHDA and SQIVND (reference sequence). Trimming cost V 2 bases and J 4 bases; bases outside gene matches: 12. The CDR3 is made up of 18 amino acids. CDR3: CASSISKRAGGLYNEQFF. The CDR3 DNA reads as TGTGCCAGTAGTATATCTAAACGAGCGGGGGGCCTTTACAATGAGCAGTTCTTC. Based on the CDR3 plus reference TRBV19 and TRBJ2-1, the full variable domain is DGGITQSPKYLFRKEGQNVTLSCEQNLNHDAMYWYRQDPGQGLRLIYYSQIVNDFQKGDIAEGYSVSREKKESFPLTVTSAQKNPTAFYLCASSISKRAGGLYNEQFFGPGTRLTVL.